This T cell receptor beta chain was found in a study of T cell changes during pregnancy in multiple sclerosis. CDR1 is SGHTS and CDR2 is YDEGEE in the germline V gene. Germline trimming cut 0 bases from V and 0 bases from J; bases unmatched to any gene: 6. This CDR3 has 18 amino acids. The assay was immunoSEQ multiplex PCR, and TCRdb's table has in-frame clones only and misses some. The sample holds about 93,000 clones, around 92% seen once. The sequencing here drew on peripheral blood, taken after pregnancy. The sequence was obtained from a female donor with multiple sclerosis, enrolled in a pregnancy study. The chain combines TRBV5-8 with TRBJ2-3; 11 positions match TRBD2. Here the CDR3 reads CASSLAPSGGSSTDTQYF. DNA for the CDR3: TGTGCCAGCAGCTTGGCCCCTAGCGGGGGGTCAAGCACAGATACGCAGTATTTT.